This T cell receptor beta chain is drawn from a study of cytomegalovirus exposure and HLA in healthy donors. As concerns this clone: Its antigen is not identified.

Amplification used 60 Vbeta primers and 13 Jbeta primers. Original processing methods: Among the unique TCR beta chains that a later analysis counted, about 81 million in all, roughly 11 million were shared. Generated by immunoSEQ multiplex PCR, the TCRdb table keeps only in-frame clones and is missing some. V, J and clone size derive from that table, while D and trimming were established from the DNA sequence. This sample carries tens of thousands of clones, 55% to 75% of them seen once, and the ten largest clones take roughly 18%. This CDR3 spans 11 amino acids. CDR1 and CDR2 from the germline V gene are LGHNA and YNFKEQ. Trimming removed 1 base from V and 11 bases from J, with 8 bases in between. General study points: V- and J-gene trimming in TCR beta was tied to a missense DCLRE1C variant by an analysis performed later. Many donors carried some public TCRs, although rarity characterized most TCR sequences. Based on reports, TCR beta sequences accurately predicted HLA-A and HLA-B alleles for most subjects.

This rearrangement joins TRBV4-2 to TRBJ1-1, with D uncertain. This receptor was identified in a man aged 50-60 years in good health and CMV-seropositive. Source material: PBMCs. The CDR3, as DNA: TGTGCCAGCAGCCAAGCCGACTGGGCTTTCTTT. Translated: CASSQADWAFF.